Listed here are 3 T cell receptor beta chains from one sample, sequenced in a study of T cells after yellow fever vaccination. TCRdb re-called the 5' RACE reads through MiXCR, storing one row per CDR3 protein. This sample has more than 75,000 distinct CDR3 sequences, with almost 9% found just once. Here the sequenced sample was CD8+ T cells not binding an NS4B(214-222) dextramer, sorted from PBMCs, taken roughly 15 days after the first yellow fever vaccination. These receptors all come from a man in his late teens or twenties who received the YFV17D yellow fever vaccine.

The chain combines TRBV10-3 with TRBJ2-7; D is unclear. The CDR3 is 16 residues long. CDR1 is ENHRY and CDR2 is SYGVKD in the germline V gene. V was shortened by 4 bases and J by 7 bases, with 23 bases between the two germline ends. In nucleotides, the CDR3 is TGTGCCATCAGTGGCAGCACCCTAAACTTCGGTTGGGAGCAGTACTTC. It specifies CAISGSTLNFGWEQYF.

In its sample, this clonotype was seen a few times. The gene calls are TRBV2 and TRBJ2-2; 7 nucleotides match TRBD2. There are 16 residues in the CDR3. Looked up from germline, CDR1 is SNHLY and CDR2 is FYNNEI. Trimming took 6 bases from V and 0 from J; bases not matched to a gene: 7. The CDR3 spells CASRRLAGTNTGELFF. CDR3 coding DNA: TGTGCCAGCAGGAGACTAGCCGGAACGAACACCGGGGAGCTGTTTTTT.

V is TRBV7-9 and J is TRBJ2-1; 7 bases fit TRBD1. The V gene's germline CDR1 is SEHNR and CDR2 FQNEAQ (reference sequence). The CDR3 consists of 13 residues. Losses at the gene ends were 8 bases for V and 4 bases for J; bases not matched to a gene: 5. CDR3 amino acids: CASFLQGYNEQFF. The CDR3 DNA is TGTGCCAGCTTCCTACAGGGGTACAATGAGCAGTTCTTC.